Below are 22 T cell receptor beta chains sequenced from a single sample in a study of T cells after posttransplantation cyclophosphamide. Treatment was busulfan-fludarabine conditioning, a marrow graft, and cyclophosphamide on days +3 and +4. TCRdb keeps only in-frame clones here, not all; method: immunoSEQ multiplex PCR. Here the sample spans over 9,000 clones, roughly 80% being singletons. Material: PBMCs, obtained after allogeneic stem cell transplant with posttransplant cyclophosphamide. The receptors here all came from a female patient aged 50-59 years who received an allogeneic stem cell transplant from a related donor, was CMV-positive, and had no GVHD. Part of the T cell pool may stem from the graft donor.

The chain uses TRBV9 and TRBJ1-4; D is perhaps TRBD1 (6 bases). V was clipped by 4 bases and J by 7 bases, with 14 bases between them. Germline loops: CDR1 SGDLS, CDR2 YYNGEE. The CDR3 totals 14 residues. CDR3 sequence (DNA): TGTGCCAGCAGCCGTGGAACAGGGAGTGAAAAACTGTTTTTT. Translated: CASSRGTGSEKLFF. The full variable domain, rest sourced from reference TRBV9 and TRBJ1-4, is DSGVTQTPKHLITATGQRVTLRCSPRSGDLSVYWYQQSLDQGLQFLIQYYNGEERAKGNILERFSAQQFPDLHSELNLSSLELGDSALYFCASSRGTGSEKLFFGSGTQLSVL.

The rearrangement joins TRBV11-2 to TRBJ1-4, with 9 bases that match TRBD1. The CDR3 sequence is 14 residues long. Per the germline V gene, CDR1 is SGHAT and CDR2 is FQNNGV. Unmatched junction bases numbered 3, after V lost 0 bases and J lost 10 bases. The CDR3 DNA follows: TGTGCCAGCAGCTTAGATATGGACAGGGGAAAACTGTTTTTT. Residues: CASSLDMDRGKLFF.

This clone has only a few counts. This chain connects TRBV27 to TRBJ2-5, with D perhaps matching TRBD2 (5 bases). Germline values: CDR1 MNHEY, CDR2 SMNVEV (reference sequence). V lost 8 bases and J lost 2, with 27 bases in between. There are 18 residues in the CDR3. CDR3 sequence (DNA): TGTGCCAGCGCGATGGGCCCAGACGCGAGGGTCCATCAAGAGACCCAGTACTTC. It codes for CASAMGPDARVHQETQYF.

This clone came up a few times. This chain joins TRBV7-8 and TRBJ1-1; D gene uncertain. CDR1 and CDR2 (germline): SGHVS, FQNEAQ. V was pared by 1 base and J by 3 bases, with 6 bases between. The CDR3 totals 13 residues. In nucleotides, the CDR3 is TGTGCCAGCAGCTTAGAACAGTACACTGAAGCTTTCTTT. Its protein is CASSLEQYTEAFF.

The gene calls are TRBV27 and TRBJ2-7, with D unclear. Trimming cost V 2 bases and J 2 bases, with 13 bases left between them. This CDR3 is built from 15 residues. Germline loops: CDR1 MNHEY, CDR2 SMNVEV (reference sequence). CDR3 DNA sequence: TGTGCCAGCAGTTTAGGTCCAGGTGGTCCCTACGAGCAGTACTTC. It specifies CASSLGPGGPYEQYF.

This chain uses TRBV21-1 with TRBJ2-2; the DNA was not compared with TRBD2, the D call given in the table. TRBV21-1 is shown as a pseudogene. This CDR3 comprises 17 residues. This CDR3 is CASKVTSGGHSTGELFF. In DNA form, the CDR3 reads TGTGCCAGCAAGGTGACTAGCGGGGGGCACTCCACCGGGGAGCTGTTTTTT.

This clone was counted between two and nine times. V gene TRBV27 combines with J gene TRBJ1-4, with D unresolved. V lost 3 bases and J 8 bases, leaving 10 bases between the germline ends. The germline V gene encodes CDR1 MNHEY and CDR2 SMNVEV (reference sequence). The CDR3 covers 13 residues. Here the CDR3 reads CASSFSGFEKLFF. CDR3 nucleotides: TGTGCCAGCAGTTTTTCCGGGTTCGAAAAACTGTTTTTT.

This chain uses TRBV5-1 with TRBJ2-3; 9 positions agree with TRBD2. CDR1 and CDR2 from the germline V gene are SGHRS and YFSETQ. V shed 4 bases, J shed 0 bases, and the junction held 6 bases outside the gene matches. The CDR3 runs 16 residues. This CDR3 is CASSPRLAASTDTQYF. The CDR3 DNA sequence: TGCGCCAGCAGCCCGCGACTAGCGGCTAGCACAGATACGCAGTATTTT.

This CDR3 reads CASSMGGRENEQFF. CDR3 bases: TGTGCCAGTAGTATGGGCGGGAGGGAAAATGAGCAGTTCTTC. This chain joins TRBV19 and TRBJ2-1, with TRBD2 identical over 9 bases. In germline, CDR1 is LNHDA, CDR2 SQIVND (reference sequence). V lost 3 bases, J lost 7 bases, and 4 bases stayed unmatched. The CDR3 sequence is 14 residues long.

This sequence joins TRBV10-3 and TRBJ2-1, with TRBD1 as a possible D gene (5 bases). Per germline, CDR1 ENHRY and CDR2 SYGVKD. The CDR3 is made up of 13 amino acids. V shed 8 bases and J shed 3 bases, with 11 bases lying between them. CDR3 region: CAIQKGNYNEQFF. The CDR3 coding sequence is TGTGCCATCCAAAAGGGGAACTACAATGAGCAGTTCTTC.

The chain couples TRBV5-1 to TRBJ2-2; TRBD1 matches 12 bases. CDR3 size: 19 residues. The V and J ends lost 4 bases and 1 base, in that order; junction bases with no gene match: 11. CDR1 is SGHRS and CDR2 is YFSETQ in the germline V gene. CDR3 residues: CASSIDGTGGVGNTGELFF. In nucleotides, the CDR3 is TGCGCCAGCAGCATCGACGGGACAGGGGGCGTCGGGAACACCGGGGAGCTGTTTTTT.

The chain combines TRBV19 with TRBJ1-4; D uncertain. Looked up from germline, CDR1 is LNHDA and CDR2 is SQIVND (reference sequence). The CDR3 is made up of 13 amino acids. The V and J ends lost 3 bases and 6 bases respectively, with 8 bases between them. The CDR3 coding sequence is TGTGCCAGTAGTATCCGGACTTATGAAAAACTGTTTTTT. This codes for CASSIRTYEKLFF.

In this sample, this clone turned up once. DNA for the CDR3: TGTGCCAGGGGGGGACAGGGGGCGCGCGGGGCCAACGTCCTGACTTTC. It encodes CARGGQGARGANVLTF. The J gene is TRBJ2-6, the V gene TRBV2; TRBD1 matches at 12 bases. The V segment lost 9 bases and the J segment 4 bases; nucleotides outside the gene matches: 7. The CDR3 contains 16 residues. Germline CDR1 is SNHLY and CDR2 is FYNNEI.

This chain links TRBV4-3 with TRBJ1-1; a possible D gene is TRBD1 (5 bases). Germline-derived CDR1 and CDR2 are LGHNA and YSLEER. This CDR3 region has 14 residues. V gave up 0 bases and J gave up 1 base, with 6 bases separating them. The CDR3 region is CASSQETGNTEAFF. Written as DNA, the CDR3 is TGCGCCAGCAGCCAAGAAACAGGGAACACTGAAGCTTTCTTT.

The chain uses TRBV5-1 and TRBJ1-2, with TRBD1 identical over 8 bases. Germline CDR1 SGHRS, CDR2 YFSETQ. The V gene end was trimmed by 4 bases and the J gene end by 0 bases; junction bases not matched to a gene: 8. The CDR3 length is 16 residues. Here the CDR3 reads CASSPVGTGANYGYTF. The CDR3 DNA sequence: TGCGCCAGCAGCCCGGTCGGGACAGGAGCTAACTATGGCTACACCTTC. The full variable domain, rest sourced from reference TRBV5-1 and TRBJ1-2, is KAGVTQTPRYLIKTRGQQVTLSCSPISGHRSVSWYQQTPGQGLQFLFEYFSETQRNKGNFPGRFSGRQFSNSRSEMNVSTLELGDSALYLCASSPVGTGANYGYTFGSGTRLTVV.

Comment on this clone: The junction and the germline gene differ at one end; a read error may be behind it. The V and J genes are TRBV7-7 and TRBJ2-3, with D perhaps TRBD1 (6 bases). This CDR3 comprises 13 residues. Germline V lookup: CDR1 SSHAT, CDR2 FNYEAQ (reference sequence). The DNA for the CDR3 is TGTGCTAGCAGCGACGGGACAACAGATACGCAGTATTTT. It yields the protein CASSDGTTDTQYF. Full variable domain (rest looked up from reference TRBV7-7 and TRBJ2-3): GAGVSQSPRYKVTKRGQDVTLRCDPISSHATLYWYQQALGQGPEFLTYFNYEAQPDKSGLPSDRFSAERPEGSISTLTIQRTEQRDSAMYRCASSDGTTDTQYFGPGTRLTVL.

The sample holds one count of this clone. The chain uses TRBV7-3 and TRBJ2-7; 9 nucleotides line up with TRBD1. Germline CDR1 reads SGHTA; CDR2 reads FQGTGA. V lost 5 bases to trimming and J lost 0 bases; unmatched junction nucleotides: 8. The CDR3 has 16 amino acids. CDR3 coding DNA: TGTGCCAGCAGCCCAAGTGGACAGGGGTCCTCCTACGAGCAGTACTTC. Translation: CASSPSGQGSSYEQYF.

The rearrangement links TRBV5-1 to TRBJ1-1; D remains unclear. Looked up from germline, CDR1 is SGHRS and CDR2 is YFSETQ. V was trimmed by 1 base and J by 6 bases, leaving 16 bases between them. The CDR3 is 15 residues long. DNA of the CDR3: TGCGCCAGCAGCTTGTCGGCAGGATCTACCGCTGAAGCTTTCTTT. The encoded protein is CASSLSAGSTAEAFF.

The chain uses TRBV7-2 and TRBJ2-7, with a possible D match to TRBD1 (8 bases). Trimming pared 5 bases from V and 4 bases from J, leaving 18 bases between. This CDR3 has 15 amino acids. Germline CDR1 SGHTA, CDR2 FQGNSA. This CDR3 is CASSPRTGRGYEQYF. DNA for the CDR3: TGTGCCAGCAGCCCCAGGACAGGGAGGGGTTACGAGCAGTACTTC.

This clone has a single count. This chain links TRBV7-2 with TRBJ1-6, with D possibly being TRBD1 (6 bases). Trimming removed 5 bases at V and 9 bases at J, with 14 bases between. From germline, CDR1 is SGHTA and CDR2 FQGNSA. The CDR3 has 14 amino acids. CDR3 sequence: CASSKQGFGSPLHF. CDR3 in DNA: TGTGCCAGCAGCAAGCAGGGGTTCGGTTCACCCCTCCACTTT.

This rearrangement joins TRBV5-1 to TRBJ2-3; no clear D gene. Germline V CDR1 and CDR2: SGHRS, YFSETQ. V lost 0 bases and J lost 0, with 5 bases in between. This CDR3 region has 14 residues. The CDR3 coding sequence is TGCGCCAGCAGCTTGGATTCTAGCACAGATACGCAGTATTTT. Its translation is CASSLDSSTDTQYF.

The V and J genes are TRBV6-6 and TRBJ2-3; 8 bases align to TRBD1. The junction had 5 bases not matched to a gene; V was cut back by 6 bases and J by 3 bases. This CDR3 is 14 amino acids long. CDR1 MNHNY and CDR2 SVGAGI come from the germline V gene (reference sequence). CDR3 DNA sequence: TGTGCCAGCAGACCGGGACAGGCGACAGATACGCAGTATTTT. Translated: CASRPGQATDTQYF.